Listed here is a single T cell receptor beta chain. This record belongs to a study of blood T cell repertoires in COVID-19. Study overall: Acute and convalescent COVID-19 specimens originated in the United States, Italy and Spain. Sample material is recorded as cDNA or gDNA derived from T cells, B-cell-depleted T cells, or PBMCs.

In the authors' workflow: Amplified reference gene primers provided the basis for estimating nucleated cell counts. TCRdb's table, derived via immunoSEQ multiplex PCR, lists solely in-frame clones and lacks some. The DNA gave D and trimming, while V, J and clone size come from that table. The sample yields 130,000 to 150,000 clones, about 87% seen once. Trimming took 2 bases from V and 3 from J, leaving 13 bases between them. Germline V gene data show CDR1 as MNHEY and CDR2 as SMNVEV (reference sequence). This CDR3 contains 15 residues. The sequence derives from a man of 80 years or more with acute or convalescent COVID-19. This chain connects TRBV27 to TRBJ1-2; D is possibly TRBD1 (6 bases). Specimen: peripheral blood. The CDR3 region is CASSLRIGQYYGYTF. CDR3 in DNA: TGTGCCAGCAGTTTAAGAATCGGACAGTACTATGGCTACACCTTC.